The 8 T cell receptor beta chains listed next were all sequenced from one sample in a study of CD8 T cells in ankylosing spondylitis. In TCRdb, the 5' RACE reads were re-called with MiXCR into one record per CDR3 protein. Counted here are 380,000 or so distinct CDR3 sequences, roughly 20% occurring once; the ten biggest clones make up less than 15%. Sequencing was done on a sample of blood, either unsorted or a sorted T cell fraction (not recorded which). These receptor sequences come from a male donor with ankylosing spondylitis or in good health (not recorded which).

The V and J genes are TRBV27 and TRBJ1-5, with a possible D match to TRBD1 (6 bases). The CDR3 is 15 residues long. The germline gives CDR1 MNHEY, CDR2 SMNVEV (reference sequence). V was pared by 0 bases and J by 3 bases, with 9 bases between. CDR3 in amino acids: CASSLSAGANQPQHF. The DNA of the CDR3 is TGTGCCAGCAGTTTATCCGCAGGGGCCAATCAGCCCCAGCATTTT.

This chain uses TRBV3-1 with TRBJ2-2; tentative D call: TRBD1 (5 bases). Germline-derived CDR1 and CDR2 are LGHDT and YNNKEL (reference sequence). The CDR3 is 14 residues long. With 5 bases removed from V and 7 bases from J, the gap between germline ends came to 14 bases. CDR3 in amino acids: CASSEMQGNGELFF. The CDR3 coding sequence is TGTGCCAGCAGCGAGATGCAGGGTAACGGGGAGCTGTTTTTT.

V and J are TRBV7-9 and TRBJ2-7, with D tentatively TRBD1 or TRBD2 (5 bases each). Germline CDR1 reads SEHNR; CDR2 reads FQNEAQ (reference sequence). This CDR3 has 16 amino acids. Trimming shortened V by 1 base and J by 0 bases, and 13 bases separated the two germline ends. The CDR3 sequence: CASSLGGALNSYEQYF. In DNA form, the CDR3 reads TGTGCCAGCAGCTTAGGAGGGGCCCTAAACTCCTACGAGCAGTACTTC.

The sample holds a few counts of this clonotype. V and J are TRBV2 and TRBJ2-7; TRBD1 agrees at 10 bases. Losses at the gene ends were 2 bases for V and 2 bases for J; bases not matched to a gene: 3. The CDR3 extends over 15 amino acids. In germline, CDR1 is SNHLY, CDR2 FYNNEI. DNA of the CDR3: TGTGCCAGCAGTGAATGGGGGACAGGGGCCTACGAGCAGTACTTC. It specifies CASSEWGTGAYEQYF.

The CDR3: CASSYWTSGSYEQYF. CDR3 sequence (DNA): TGCGCCAGCAGCTACTGGACTAGCGGGAGCTACGAGCAGTACTTC. This sequence joins TRBV5-1 and TRBJ2-7, with 13 bases lining up with TRBD2. Germline CDR1 is SGHRS and CDR2 is YFSETQ. J gave up 3 bases and V 3 bases, and 3 bases lay outside the gene matches. The CDR3 length is 15 residues.

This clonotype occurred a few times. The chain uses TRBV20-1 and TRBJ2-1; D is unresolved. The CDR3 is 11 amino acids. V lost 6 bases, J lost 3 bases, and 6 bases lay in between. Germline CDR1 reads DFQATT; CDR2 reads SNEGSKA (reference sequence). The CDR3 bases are TGCAGTGCGCCCCACTACAATGAGCAGTTCTTC. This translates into CSAPHYNEQFF.

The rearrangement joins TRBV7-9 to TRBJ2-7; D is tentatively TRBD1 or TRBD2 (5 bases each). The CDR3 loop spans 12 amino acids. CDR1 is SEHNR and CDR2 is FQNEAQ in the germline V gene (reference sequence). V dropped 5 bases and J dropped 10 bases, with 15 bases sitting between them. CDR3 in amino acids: CASSPLGTAQYF. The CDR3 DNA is TGTGCCAGCAGCCCCCTCGGGACCGCCCAGTACTTC. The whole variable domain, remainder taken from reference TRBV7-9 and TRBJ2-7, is DTGVSQNPRHKITKRGQNVTFRCDPISEHNRLYWYRQTLGQGPEFLTYFQNEAQLEKSRLLSDRFSAERPKGSFSTLEIQRTEQGDSAMYLCASSPLGTAQYFGPGTRLTVT.

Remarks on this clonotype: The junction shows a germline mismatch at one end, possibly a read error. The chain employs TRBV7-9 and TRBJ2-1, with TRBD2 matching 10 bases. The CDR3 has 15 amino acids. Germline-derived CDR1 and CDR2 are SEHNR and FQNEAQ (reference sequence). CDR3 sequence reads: CASRLAGGQGDEQFF. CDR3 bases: TGTGCCAGCAGGTTAGCGGGGGGCCAGGGGGATGAGCAGTTCTTC.